Shown below are 21 T cell receptor beta chains from a single sample sequenced in a study of tumor-infiltrating lymphocytes in primary liver carcinoma. Unsorted bulk tissue (about 18-30 mg) underwent RNA and DNA co-extraction. Total RNA amounting to roughly 480 ng was the source from which TCR beta cDNA was made with a constant-region primer. Libraries for TCR beta were built through three nested multiplex PCR rounds, which together made up a slightly modified ARM-PCR procedure. PCR rounds one and two used TRBV1-TRBV30 forward primers with a C-beta reverse primer for around 9 cycles each. TCRdb fed the multiplex PCR reads into MiXCR, producing one record per CDR3 protein. The sample has 65,000 to 90,000 distinct CDR3 sequences; around 70% are singletons. Sequencing was performed on liver tumor tissue from sampling region 1. Subset in this sample: tumor region T1, superior pole. These receptors were taken from a man aged 35 to 55 with primary liver carcinoma and hepatitis B virus infection.

On this clonotype: A much larger clone sits a single nucleotide away, making a read error possible. J is TRBJ1-1 and V is TRBV28, with unresolved D. Germline V gene data show CDR1 as MDHEN and CDR2 as SYDVKM. The CDR3 length is 14 residues. Trimming removed 3 bases at V and 2 bases at J, with 10 bases between. The CDR3 here is CASSLGWENTEAFF. CDR3 bases: TGTGCCAGCAGTTTGGGTTGGGAAAACACTGAAGCTTTCTTT.

The table lists this clonotype with many counts. The chain employs TRBV28 and TRBJ2-1; 13 nucleotides match TRBD2. The CDR3 is 19 amino acids. CDR1 is MDHEN and CDR2 is SYDVKM in the germline V gene. Trimming at V came to 6 bases and at J to 3 bases, leaving 14 bases not matched to a gene. The CDR3 region is CASSKPGLAGLGGYNEQFF. The CDR3 DNA reads TGTGCCAGCAGCAAACCGGGACTAGCGGGACTCGGGGGCTACAATGAGCAGTTCTTC.

On this clonotype itself: An end of the junction does not agree with germline; a read error may underlie this. V is TRBV20-1 and J is TRBJ2-5; D perhaps matches TRBD1 (6 bases). The CDR3 contains 15 residues. CDR1 and CDR2 from the germline V gene are DFQATT and SNEGSKA (reference sequence). CDR3 coding DNA: TGCAGTGCTGGAGATTGGACAGATATCATAGAGACCCAGTACTTC. Its protein product is CSAGDWTDIIETQYF.

Note on this clonotype: A much larger clone differs from this one at a single base, so this may be a read error. The chain is built from TRBV2 and TRBJ2-3; 8 positions match TRBD2. Germline lookup yields CDR1 SNHLY and CDR2 FYNNEI. The length of the CDR3 is 14 residues. Losses at the gene ends were 9 bases for V and 1 base for J; bases not matched to a gene: 6. The CDR3 here is CARRMTSGTDTQYF. For the CDR3, the DNA is TGTGCCAGGAGAATGACTAGCGGCACAGATACGCAGTATTTT.

Worth noting for this clonotype: A read error may account for a junction end that differs from germline. The V call is TRBV14, the J call TRBJ2-2; D perhaps matches TRBD2 (5 bases). The germline V gene has CDR1 SGHDN and CDR2 FVKESK. The CDR3 has 16 amino acids. The CDR3 nucleotides read TGTGTCAGCAGCCAATCGAGGGCGGCCAACACCTGGGAGCTGTTTTTT. Amino acid sequence: CVSSQSRAANTWELFF.

About this clonotype itself: At one end, the junction sequence differs from germline, possibly due to a read error. This chain connects TRBV4-1 to TRBJ2-1, with TRBD2 identical over 8 bases. Germline V gene lookup returns CDR1 MGHRA and CDR2 YSYEKL. The CDR3 loop spans 14 amino acids. CDR3 in amino acids: CASSQAGGYNVQFF. In DNA form, the CDR3 reads TGCGCCAGTAGCCAGGCGGGAGGATACAATGTGCAGTTCTTC.

V usage is TRBV11-2 and J usage is TRBJ2-1, with D possibly being TRBD2 (5 bases). The germline V gene encodes CDR1 SGHAT and CDR2 FQNNGV. The CDR3 is made up of 15 amino acids. The V gene lost 9 bases and the J gene lost 8 bases, with 23 bases spanning the gap. The CDR3 coding sequence is TGTGCCAGGGTACTAGAGGACCTCCGAGGACATGAGCAGTTCTTC. This translates into CARVLEDLRGHEQFF.

The J gene is TRBJ2-7, the V gene TRBV11-2; D unclear. Trimming pared 2 bases from V and 10 bases from J, leaving 18 bases between. The CDR3 contains 14 residues. Germline CDR1 is SGHAT and CDR2 is FQNNGV. The CDR3: CASSLTDGAYYQYF. The CDR3 DNA is TGTGCCAGCAGCTTAACAGACGGAGCCTACTATCAGTACTTC.

To note about this clonotype: The missing conserved phenylalanine or tryptophan at the end of this CDR3 makes a read error likely. This sequence joins TRBV12-3 or TRBV12-4 and TRBJ2-6; D is uncertain. The CDR3 is 16 amino acids. V dropped 5 bases and J dropped 0 bases, with 11 bases sitting between them. The CDR3 reads CASSPDTFSGANVLTL. CDR3 coding DNA: TGTGCCAGCAGTCCAGACACTTTCTCTGGGGCCAACGTCCTGACTTTG.

A few counts support this clonotype. A clone one base away is much larger, so this may be a read error. The V and J genes are TRBV6-1 and TRBJ2-3; maybe TRBD1 (5 bases). The CDR3 has 13 amino acids. Per the germline V gene, CDR1 is MNHNS and CDR2 is SASEGT. This chain's CDR3 is CTSSEGVPDTQYF. CDR3 in DNA: TGTACCAGCAGTGAAGGGGTCCCAGATACGCAGTATTTT.

As to this clonotype: This may arise from a read error, as a much more abundant clone is one base away. The chain recombines TRBV28 with TRBJ2-1; perhaps TRBD1 as D (6 bases). CDR3 length equals 13 residues. CDR1 MDHEN and CDR2 SYDVKM come from the germline V gene. The V and J ends lost 5 bases and 10 bases respectively, with 15 bases between them. The CDR3 sequence is CASSPPGAWEQFF. CDR3 DNA sequence: TGTGCCAGCAGTCCTCCAGGGGCCTGGGAGCAGTTCTTC.

As for this clonotype: A single base separates this from a much larger clone, so it may be a read error. The V gene is TRBV24-1, the J gene TRBJ1-1; tentative D call: TRBD1 (5 bases). Deletions cut 2 bases from V and 3 bases from J, with 6 bases between. CDR3 size: 13 residues. The germline V gene encodes CDR1 KGHDR and CDR2 SFDVKD. The CDR3 spells CATSDSQDTEAFF. The CDR3 nucleotides are TGTGCCACCAGTGATTCACAGGACACTGAAGCTTTCTTT.

The genes are TRBV12-3 or TRBV12-4 and TRBJ2-5; D perhaps matches TRBD2 (6 bases). The CDR3 contains 12 residues. V shed 6 bases and J shed 10 bases, with 15 bases lying between them. CDR3 coding DNA: TGTGCCAGCAGCCCGGGGGAAGAGGTCCAGTACTTC. Protein: CASSPGEEVQYF.

This clonotype was counted at least ten times. This chain joins TRBV10-1 and TRBJ2-3, with D perhaps matching TRBD1 or TRBD2 (7 bases each). This CDR3 region has 15 residues. Per germline, CDR1 WNHNN and CDR2 SYGVQD (reference sequence). The V end was cut by 6 bases, the J end by 2 bases, with 15 bases between. CDR3 residues: CASSPGGASTDTQYF. The CDR3 region has the DNA TGCGCCAGCAGCCCAGGGGGGGCCTCCACAGATACGCAGTATTTT.

Concerning this clonotype itself: Germline is not matched at one junction end, which may reflect a read error. V usage is TRBV11-1 and J usage is TRBJ2-1; D is unclear. Germline assignment: CDR1 SGHAT and CDR2 FQDESV (reference sequence). There are 13 residues in the CDR3. The CDR3 loop reads CTISLGRANEQFF. The CDR3 region has the DNA TGTACCATCAGCTTAGGCCGGGCAAATGAACAGTTCTTC.

In DNA form, the CDR3 reads TGCAGTGCTAGAGACGCTGACAGCTCCTACAATGAGCAGTTCTTC. Encoded protein: CSARDADSSYNEQFF. The chain couples TRBV20-1 to TRBJ2-1; the D gene is possibly TRBD1 (5 bases). In germline, CDR1 is DFQATT, CDR2 SNEGSKA (reference sequence). The CDR3 length is 15 residues. Trimming pared 0 bases from V and 0 bases from J, leaving 9 bases between.

As for this clonotype: One base away lies a much larger clone, so this may be a sequencing read error. V and J are TRBV28 and TRBJ1-2; D unclear. V dropped 8 bases and J dropped 1 base, with 11 bases sitting between them. Germline CDR1 is MDHEN and CDR2 is SYDVKM. CDR3 length: 13 amino acids. The CDR3 DNA reads as TGTGCCAGCCGCCAAGGCGTTAACTATGGCTACACCTTC. It encodes CASRQGVNYGYTF.

Comment on this clonotype: One junction end does not reproduce the germline sequence, and a read error may be involved. The genes are TRBV7-6 and TRBJ2-1; TRBD2 matches 8 bases. CDR3 length: 16 residues. The germline V gene has CDR1 SGHVS and CDR2 FNYEAQ. CDR3 region: CACSRITSGSYNEQFF. In DNA form, the CDR3 reads TGTGCCTGCAGCCGTATAACTAGCGGTTCCTACAATGAGCAGTTCTTC.

Regarding this clonotype: One junction end disagrees with the germline gene, perhaps due to a read error. The rearrangement joins TRBV5-4 to TRBJ2-3; D is possibly TRBD1 or TRBD2 (5 bases each). Germline assignment: CDR1 SGHNT and CDR2 YYREEE (reference sequence). This CDR3 region has 16 residues. The DNA for the CDR3 is TGTGCCAGCAGCTCTCTGGGACGTTCGAGCACAGATACGCATTATTTT. It codes for CASSSLGRSSTDTHYF.

Concerning this clonotype itself: As the CDR3 is not closed by the conserved phenylalanine or tryptophan, this likely results from a read error. The chain joins TRBV11-1 to TRBJ2-2; D is unresolved. Germline lookup yields CDR1 SGHAT and CDR2 FQDESV (reference sequence). There are 12 residues in the CDR3. The CDR3 DNA follows: TGTGCCAGCAGCTCGAACACAGGGGAGCTGTTTATT. It is translated as CASSSNTGELFI.

Regarding this clonotype: A junction end diverges from the germline sequence, so it may reflect a read error. The chain uses TRBV6-1 and TRBJ2-5; tentatively, D is TRBD2 (5 bases). CDR1 is MNHNS and CDR2 is SASEGT in the germline V gene. CDR3 length: 17 amino acids. CDR3 residues: CANSASTRVNRQKTQYF. The CDR3 DNA sequence: TGTGCCAACAGTGCTAGCACGAGGGTAAACCGCCAAAAGACCCAGTACTTC.